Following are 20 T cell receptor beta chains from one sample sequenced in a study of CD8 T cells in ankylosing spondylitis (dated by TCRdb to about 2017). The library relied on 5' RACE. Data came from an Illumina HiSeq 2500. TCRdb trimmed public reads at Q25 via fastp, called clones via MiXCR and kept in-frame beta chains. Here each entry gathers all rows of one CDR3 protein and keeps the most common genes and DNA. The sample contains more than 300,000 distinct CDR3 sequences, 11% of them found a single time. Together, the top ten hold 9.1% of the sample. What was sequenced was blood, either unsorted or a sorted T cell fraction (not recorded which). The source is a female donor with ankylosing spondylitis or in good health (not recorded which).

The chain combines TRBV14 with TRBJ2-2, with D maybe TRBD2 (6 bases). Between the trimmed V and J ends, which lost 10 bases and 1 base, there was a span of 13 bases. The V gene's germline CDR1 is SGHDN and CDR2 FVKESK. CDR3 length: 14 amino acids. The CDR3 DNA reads TGTGCCACCAGAGGGCGGGGGAACACCGGGGAGCTGTTTTTT. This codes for CATRGRGNTGELFF.

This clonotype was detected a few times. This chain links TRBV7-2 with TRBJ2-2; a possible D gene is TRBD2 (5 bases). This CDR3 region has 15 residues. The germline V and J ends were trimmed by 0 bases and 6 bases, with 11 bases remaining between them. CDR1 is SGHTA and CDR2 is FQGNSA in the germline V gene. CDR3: CASSLARDGAGELFF. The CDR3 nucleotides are TGTGCCAGCAGCTTAGCCCGTGACGGGGCCGGGGAGCTGTTTTTT.

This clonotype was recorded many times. CDR3 residues: CASSSYGSYNEQFF. The DNA for the CDR3 is TGTGCCAGCAGCTCTTATGGGTCCTACAATGAGCAGTTCTTC. This chain joins TRBV3-1 and TRBJ2-1; D unresolved. This CDR3 region has 14 residues. Trimming took off 5 bases at V and 1 base at J, with 9 bases between the two ends. Germline CDR1 LGHDT, CDR2 YNNKEL (reference sequence).

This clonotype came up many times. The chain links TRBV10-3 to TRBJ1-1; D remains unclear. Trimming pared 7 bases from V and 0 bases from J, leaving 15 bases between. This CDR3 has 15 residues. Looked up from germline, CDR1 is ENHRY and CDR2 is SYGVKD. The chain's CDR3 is CAITASKILNTEAFF. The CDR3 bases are TGTGCCATCACTGCGTCAAAAATTCTGAACACTGAAGCTTTCTTT.

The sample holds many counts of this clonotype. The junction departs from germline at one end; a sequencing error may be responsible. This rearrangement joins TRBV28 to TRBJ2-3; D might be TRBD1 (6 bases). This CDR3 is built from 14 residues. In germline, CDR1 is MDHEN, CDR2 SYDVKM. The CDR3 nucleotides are TGCGCCAGCAGCTTAAGGCAGGGGACAGATACGCAGTATTTT. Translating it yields CASSLRQGTDTQYF. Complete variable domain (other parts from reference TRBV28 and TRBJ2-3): DVKVTQSSRYLVKRTGEKVFLECVQDMDHENMFWYRQDPGLGLRLIYFSYDVKMKEKGDIPEGYSVSREKKERFSLILESASTNQTSMYLCASSLRQGTDTQYFGPGTRLTVL.

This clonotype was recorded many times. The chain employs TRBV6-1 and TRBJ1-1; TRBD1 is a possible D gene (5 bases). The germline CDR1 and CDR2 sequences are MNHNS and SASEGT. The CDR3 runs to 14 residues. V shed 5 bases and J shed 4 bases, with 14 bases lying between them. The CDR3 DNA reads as TGTGCCAGCAGTAAGAAGGGGAGTAGCACTGAAGCTTTCTTT. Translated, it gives CASSKKGSSTEAFF.

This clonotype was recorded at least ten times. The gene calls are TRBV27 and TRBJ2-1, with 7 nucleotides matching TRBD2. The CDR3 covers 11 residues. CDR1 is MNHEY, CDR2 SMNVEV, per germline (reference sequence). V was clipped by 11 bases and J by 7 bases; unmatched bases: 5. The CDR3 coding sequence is TGTGCCGTCCTCGGGAGGAATGAGCAGTTCTTC. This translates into CAVLGRNEQFF.

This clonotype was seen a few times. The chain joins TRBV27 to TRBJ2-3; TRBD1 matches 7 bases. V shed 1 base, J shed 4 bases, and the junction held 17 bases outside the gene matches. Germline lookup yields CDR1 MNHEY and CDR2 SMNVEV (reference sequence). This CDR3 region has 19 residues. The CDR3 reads CASSLFALRGSSLSDTQYF. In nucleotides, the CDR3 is TGTGCCAGCAGTTTATTCGCCCTCAGGGGGTCTTCGTTGTCAGATACGCAGTATTTT.

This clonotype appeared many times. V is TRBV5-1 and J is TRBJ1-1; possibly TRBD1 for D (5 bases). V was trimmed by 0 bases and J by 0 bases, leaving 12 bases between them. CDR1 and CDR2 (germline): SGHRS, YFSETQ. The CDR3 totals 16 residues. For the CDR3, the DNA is TGCGCCAGCAGCTTGGGCCCGGACACCCTGAACACTGAAGCTTTCTTT. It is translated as CASSLGPDTLNTEAFF.

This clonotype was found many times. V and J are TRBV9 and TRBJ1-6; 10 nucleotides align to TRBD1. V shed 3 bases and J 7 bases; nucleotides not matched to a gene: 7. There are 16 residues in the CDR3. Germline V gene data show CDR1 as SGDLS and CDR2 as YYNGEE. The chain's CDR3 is CASSDRDRGYNSPLHF. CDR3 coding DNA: TGTGCCAGCAGCGACCGGGACAGGGGCTACAATTCACCCCTCCACTTT.

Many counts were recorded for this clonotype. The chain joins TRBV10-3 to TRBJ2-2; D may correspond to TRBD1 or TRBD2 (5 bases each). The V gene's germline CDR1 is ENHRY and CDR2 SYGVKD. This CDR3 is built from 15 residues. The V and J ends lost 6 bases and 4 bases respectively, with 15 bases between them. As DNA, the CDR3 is TGTGCCATCAGCCCAGGGTTGGGAGTCACCGGGGAGCTGTTTTTT. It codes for CAISPGLGVTGELFF.

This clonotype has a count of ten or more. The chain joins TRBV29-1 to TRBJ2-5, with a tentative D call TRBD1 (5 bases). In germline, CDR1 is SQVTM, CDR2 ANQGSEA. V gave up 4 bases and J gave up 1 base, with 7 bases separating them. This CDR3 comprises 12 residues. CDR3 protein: CSVGQLQETQYF. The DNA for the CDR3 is TGCAGCGTTGGACAGCTCCAAGAGACCCAGTACTTC.

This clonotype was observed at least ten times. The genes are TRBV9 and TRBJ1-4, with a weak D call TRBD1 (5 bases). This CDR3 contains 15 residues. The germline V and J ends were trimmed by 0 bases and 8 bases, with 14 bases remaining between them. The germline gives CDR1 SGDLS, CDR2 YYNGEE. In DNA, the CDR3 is TGTGCCAGCAGCGTAGAGGGAGGGACGCAGGAAAAACTGTTTTTT. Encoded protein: CASSVEGGTQEKLFF.

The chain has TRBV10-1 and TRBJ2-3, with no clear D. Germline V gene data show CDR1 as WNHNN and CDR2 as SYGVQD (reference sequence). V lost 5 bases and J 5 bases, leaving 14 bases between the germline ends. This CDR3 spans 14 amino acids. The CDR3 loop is CASSLDKLGDTQYF. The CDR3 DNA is TGCGCCAGCAGTTTAGACAAGTTGGGAGATACGCAGTATTTT.

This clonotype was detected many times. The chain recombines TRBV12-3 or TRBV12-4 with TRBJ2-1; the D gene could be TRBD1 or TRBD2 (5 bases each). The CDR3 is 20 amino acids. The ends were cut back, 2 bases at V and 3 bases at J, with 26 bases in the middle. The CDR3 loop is CASSLNLGAARLMFYNEQFF. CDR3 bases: TGTGCCAGCAGTTTAAACTTAGGGGCGGCCCGACTAATGTTCTACAATGAGCAGTTCTTC.

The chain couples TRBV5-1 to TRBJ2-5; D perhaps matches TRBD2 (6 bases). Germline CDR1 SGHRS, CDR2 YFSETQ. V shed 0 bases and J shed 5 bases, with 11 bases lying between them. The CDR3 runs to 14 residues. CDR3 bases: TGCGCCAGCAGCTTGGCGGGCCGGGGGGAGACCCAGTACTTC. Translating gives CASSLAGRGETQYF.

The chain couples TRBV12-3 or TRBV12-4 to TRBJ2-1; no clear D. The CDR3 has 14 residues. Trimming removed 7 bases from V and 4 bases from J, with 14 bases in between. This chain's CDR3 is CASTEKANYNEQFF. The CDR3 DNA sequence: TGTGCCAGCACCGAGAAAGCCAATTACAATGAGCAGTTCTTC.

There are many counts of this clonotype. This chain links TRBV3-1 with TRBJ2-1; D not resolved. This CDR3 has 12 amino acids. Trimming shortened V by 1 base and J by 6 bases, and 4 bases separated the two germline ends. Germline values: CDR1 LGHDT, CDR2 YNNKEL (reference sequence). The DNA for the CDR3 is TGTGCCAGCAGCCAAGTGGTCAATGAGCAGTTCTTC. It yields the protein CASSQVVNEQFF.

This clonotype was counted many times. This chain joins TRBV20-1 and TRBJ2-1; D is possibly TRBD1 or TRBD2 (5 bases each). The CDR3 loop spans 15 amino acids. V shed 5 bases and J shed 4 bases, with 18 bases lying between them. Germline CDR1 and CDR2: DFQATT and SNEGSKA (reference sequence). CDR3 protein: CSAGAARREYNEQFF. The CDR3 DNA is TGCAGTGCTGGGGCGGCGAGAAGGGAGTACAATGAGCAGTTCTTC.

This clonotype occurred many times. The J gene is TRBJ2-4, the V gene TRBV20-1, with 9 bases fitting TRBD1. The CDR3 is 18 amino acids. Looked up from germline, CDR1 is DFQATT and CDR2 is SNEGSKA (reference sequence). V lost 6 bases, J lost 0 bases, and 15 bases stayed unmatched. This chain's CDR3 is CSAVTDRGAGLAKNIQYF. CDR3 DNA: TGCAGTGCGGTGACGGACAGGGGCGCAGGTTTAGCCAAAAACATTCAGTACTTC.